What follows are 13 T cell receptor beta chains derived from one specimen sequenced in a study of blood T cell repertoires in COVID-19. The repertoire was sequenced with immunoSEQ multiplex PCR; TCRdb's copy has only in-frame clones and lacks some. This sample carries roughly 21,000 clones, roughly four fifths of them seen once, and the ten largest clones take over 6.5%. Sequencing was performed on peripheral blood. These receptors were collected from a human donor in a cohort sampled during active COVID-19.

V and J are TRBV7-2 and TRBJ2-5; TRBD2 agrees at 11 bases. Germline trimming cut 2 bases from V and 5 bases from J; bases unmatched to any gene: 4. Germline V CDR1 and CDR2: SGHTA, FQGNSA. The CDR3 covers 15 residues. CDR3 bases: TGTGCCAGCAGCTTACCGACTAGCGGGATCGAGACCCAGTACTTC. Protein sequence: CASSLPTSGIETQYF.

This clone was counted only a few times. This sequence joins TRBV6-5 and TRBJ1-4; TRBD1 matches at 7 bases. Germline V gives CDR1 MNHEY, CDR2 SVGAGI. This CDR3 spans 13 amino acids. V shed 5 bases and J 8 bases; nucleotides not matched to a gene: 5. In DNA, the CDR3 is TGTGCCAGCAGTCGACAGGGAGGCGAAAAACTGTTTTTT. Protein product: CASSRQGGEKLFF.

The chain is built from TRBV4-2 and TRBJ2-5, with 8 positions matching TRBD2. The CDR3 has 15 residues. CDR1 and CDR2 (germline): LGHNA, YNFKEQ. V lost 6 bases and J lost 5; bases outside the gene matches: 11. In nucleotides, the CDR3 is TGTGCCAGCAGACAAACGGGGGGGGGCCGGGAGACCCAGTACTTC. It is translated as CASRQTGGGRETQYF.

The chain uses TRBV4-1 and TRBJ1-1; D ambiguous. Germline values: CDR1 MGHRA, CDR2 YSYEKL. This CDR3 has 15 residues. Trimming took 1 base from V and 1 from J, leaving 10 bases between them. CDR3 amino acids: CASSQVGVSNTEAFF. In DNA, the CDR3 is TGCGCCAGCAGCCAAGTCGGGGTTTCGAACACTGAAGCTTTCTTT.

V usage is TRBV4-2 and J usage is TRBJ2-2, with D tentatively TRBD1 (5 bases). The CDR3 length is 15 residues. CDR1 is LGHNA, CDR2 YNFKEQ, per germline. V lost 4 bases and J 2 bases, leaving 11 bases between the germline ends. The CDR3 region is CASSLDDSNTGELFF. CDR3 DNA sequence: TGTGCCAGCAGCCTCGACGACAGTAACACCGGGGAGCTGTTTTTT.

V is TRBV24-1 and J is TRBJ2-2; D may be TRBD2 (5 bases). V lost 5 bases and J 0 bases, leaving 9 bases between the germline ends. Per germline, CDR1 KGHDR and CDR2 SFDVKD. The CDR3 totals 15 residues. CDR3 bases: TGTGCCACCAGTGGTTTCGGGGCGAACACCGGGGAGCTGTTTTTT. Encoded protein: CATSGFGANTGELFF.

This clone was observed a handful of times. This chain uses TRBV19 with TRBJ1-5; D is unresolved. The CDR3 extends over 14 amino acids. Germline CDR1 reads LNHDA; CDR2 reads SQIVND (reference sequence). The V end was cut by 7 bases, the J end by 0 bases, with 10 bases between. CDR3 loop: CASNWATSNQPQHF. The CDR3 DNA reads TGTGCCAGTAACTGGGCCACTAGCAATCAGCCCCAGCATTTT.

This chain links TRBV2 with TRBJ2-5; maybe TRBD2 (6 bases). V lost 10 bases and J lost 3, with 9 bases in between. Germline values: CDR1 SNHLY, CDR2 FYNNEI. CDR3 length equals 11 residues. The CDR3 DNA reads TGTGCCAACCGACTAGAAGAGACCCAGTACTTC. Its protein is CANRLEETQYF.

This chain connects TRBV28 to TRBJ1-3; D may be TRBD1 (5 bases). The germline CDR1 and CDR2 sequences are MDHEN and SYDVKM. This CDR3 is built from 14 residues. V was trimmed by 6 bases and J by 1 base, leaving 10 bases between them. The CDR3 nucleotides are TGTGCCAGCAGAACGCCAGGGTCTGGAAACACCATATATTTT. Protein: CASRTPGSGNTIYF.

This clone was observed a few times. This chain's CDR3 is CASSQEGGITSYEQYF. For the CDR3, the DNA is TGTGCCAGCAGCCAAGAGGGCGGGATCACCTCCTACGAGCAGTACTTC. The rearrangement uses TRBV4-2 and TRBJ2-7, with D tentatively TRBD2 (6 bases). The germline CDR1 and CDR2 sequences are LGHNA and YNFKEQ. The CDR3 runs to 16 residues. The V gene lost 0 bases and the J gene lost 0 bases, with 12 bases spanning the gap.

V usage is TRBV5-6 and J usage is TRBJ2-1; TRBD2 aligns across 11 bases. This CDR3 is 17 amino acids long. With V trimmed by 4 bases and J by 2 bases, 8 bases remained unmatched. Germline values: CDR1 SGHDT, CDR2 YYEEEE. The CDR3: CASSVSGGAGAYNEQFF. CDR3 DNA sequence: TGTGCCAGCAGCGTTAGCGGGGGGGCCGGTGCCTACAATGAGCAGTTCTTC.

This chain links TRBV30 with TRBJ1-2, with D unclear. The germline V gene encodes CDR1 GTSNPN and CDR2 SVGIG (reference sequence). The length of the CDR3 is 12 residues. Between the trimmed V and J ends, which lost 1 base and 3 bases, there was a span of 6 bases. In DNA form, the CDR3 reads TGTGCCTGGAGTGGGGCCCACTATGGCTACACCTTC. Its protein is CAWSGAHYGYTF. Looking up the rest from reference TRBV30 and TRBJ1-2 gives the full variable domain: SQTIHQWPATLVQPVGSPLSLECTVEGTSNPNLYWYRQAAGRGLQLLFYSVGIGQISSEVPQNLSASRPQDRQFILSSKKLLLSDSGFYLCAWSGAHYGYTFGSGTRLTVV.

J is TRBJ1-3 and V is TRBV4-1; no clear D gene. The CDR3 is 11 residues long. Germline lookup yields CDR1 MGHRA and CDR2 YSYEKL. Trimming took 8 bases from V and 5 from J, leaving 7 bases between them. The CDR3 loop reads CASGRRNTIYF. As DNA, the CDR3 is TGCGCCAGCGGGAGACGAAACACCATATATTTT.